The present T cell receptor beta chain was sequenced within a study of OX40 agonist ivuxolimab in advanced cancers. About the study: Patients were given ivuxolimab, an antibody that agonizes OX40 (CD134). General study points: Compared with CD4+, CD8+ T cells on average had more expanded clones.

This clone was picked up a small number of times. Its target is not known. V was shortened by 9 bases and J by 4 bases, with 15 bases between the two germline ends. CDR1 and CDR2 (germline): LNHDA, SQIVND (reference sequence). This CDR3 region has 13 residues. Assay: immunoSEQ multiplex PCR; the TCRdb copy retains only in-frame clones and omits some. The sample has about 61,000 clones, under 85% seen once. Here the sequenced sample was CD4+ or CD8+ T cells sorted from blood, taken in a trial of the OX40 agonist ivuxolimab. The source is an adult with an advanced solid tumor such as melanoma, head and neck, liver or kidney cancer. The chain is built from TRBV19 and TRBJ1-2; a weak D match, TRBD1 (6 bases). Here the CDR3 DNA reads TGTGCCAGCCGACAGGCTCCAGCCTATGGCTACACCTTC. Encoded protein: CASRQAPAYGYTF.